The entry below gives a single T cell receptor (beta chain) sequence along with its context. Its antigen is unidentified. Unstimulated regulatory T cells (CD4+CD25+CD127-), CD4+CD25- non-regulatory cells, CD4 and CD8 cells were FACS-sorted from thawed PBMCs. The data stem from a study of Tregs in tolerant kidney transplant recipients. The assay was immunoSEQ multiplex PCR, and TCRdb's table has in-frame clones only and misses some. The profile shows 200,000 to 300,000 clones, about 86% of them singletons. Regarding the study as a whole: Biological reproducibility was not directly addressed, but technical replication error appeared minimal. The most relevant donor-specific Treg TCRbeta repertoire apparently came from expansion with activated donor B cells.

This CDR3 contains 14 residues. Germline CDR1 is SGHRS and CDR2 is YFSETQ. J lost 4 bases, V lost 4 bases, and 4 bases had no gene match. This sequence joins TRBV5-1 and TRBJ2-2; TRBD1 aligns across 7 bases. This receptor was obtained from a human donor in good health. Sequences were obtained from CD4+ T cells from blood. The DNA of the CDR3 is TGCGCCAGCAGCCGGGACAGCGGCACCGGGGAGCTGTTTTTT. The encoded protein is CASSRDSGTGELFF. Variable domain in full (rest from reference TRBV5-1 and TRBJ2-2): KAGVTQTPRYLIKTRGQQVTLSCSPISGHRSVSWYQQTPGQGLQFLFEYFSETQRNKGNFPGRFSGRQFSNSRSEMNVSTLELGDSALYLCASSRDSGTGELFFGEGSRLTVL.